This TCR beta chain derives from a study of Ad26.COV2.S vaccination and SARS-CoV-2 variants (TCRdb year 2021). In terms of the full investigation: Donors in the vaccine arm were drawn from COV1001, a multicentre, randomized, double-blind, placebo-controlled phase I-IIa trial testing Ad26.COV2.S in healthy adults. Throughout the experiments and outcome assessment, investigators stayed blinded to trial group allocation. Ad26.COV2.S was given intramuscularly at 5x10^10 or 1x10^11 viral particles, as a single shot or as two shots 56 days apart. The specificity and breadth of SARS-CoV-2-reactive T cell receptors after Ad26.COV2.S vaccination were assessed by TCRbeta repertoire sequencing. A total of some 30 samples were included in the TCR-sequenced set, comprising around 19 Ad26.COV2.S vaccine recipients, 5 placebo recipients and 8 SARS-CoV-2 convalescent individuals. Trial participants were randomized into five groups of five, in which low-dose or high-dose Ad26.COV2.S was given once or twice, or placebo was given on both occasions. Broad study findings and their caveats: The authors noted that total T cell responses may have been underestimated by the TCR breadth and depth analyses. Comparing responses between vaccine doses or regimens was not something the study was powered to do. Substantial breadth of spike-specific CD8+ and CD4+ T cell responses was reported after vaccination. Comparable non-spike TCR breadth was observed between vaccine and placebo recipients, consistent with only spike being contained in the vaccine. Ad26.COV2.S recipients had higher spike-specific TCR breadth than placebo recipients (P = 0.0014).

Unmatched junction bases come to 10, with V trimmed by 7 bases and J by 4 bases. The CDR3 sequence holds 15 residues, the cysteine and phenylalanine included. Only the CDR3 part of the read is kept: 45 bases, read in frame from the first base. The germline V gene yields SGHVS for CDR1 and FQNEAQ for CDR2. The treatment or condition label of this sample denotes: approximately 18 received Ad26.COV2.S at low or high dose, single or two shots; several received placebo; per-sample allocation not given. Repertoires of vaccine and placebo recipients were sequenced from samples taken on day 63 after the first injection. Between 29 July and 7 August 2020, Cohort 1b enrolled around 24 adults aged 18-55 years at one site in Boston, USA. Ad26.COV2.S was a replication-incompetent adenovirus type 26 vector that expressed a prefusion-stabilized SARS-CoV-2 spike protein derived from the original Wuhan strain. The immunoSEQ Assay was the method used to sequence TCRbeta CDR3 regions. After extraction, genomic DNA underwent amplification by bias-controlled multiplex PCR, followed by high-throughput sequencing. Under the source paper's analysis protocol: To quantify the absolute abundance of every unique TCRbeta CDR3 region, sequences were collapsed and filtered. T cell fraction was estimated by normalization of TCRbeta template counts to usable DNA, with usable DNA being measured through amplification of reference genes present in all nucleated cells. Repertoire TCRs were annotated as SARS-CoV-2-specific by exact matching of V gene, CDR3 amino acid sequence and J gene to a known reactive TCR set. The reference SARS-CoV-2 TCR set was obtained from MIRA and was filtered for enrichment in COVID-19-positive ImmuneCODE repertoires, whereby public or cross-reactive TCRs were removed. Based on the MIRA antigens, annotated TCRs were further analysed at the level of specific ORF or position within ORF. Breadth was defined as the number of annotated unique rearrangements divided by the total number of unique productive rearrangements, and depth was defined as the summed frequency of the annotated unique rearrangements. TCR breadth was compared between groups using two-sided Wilcoxon rank-sum tests. This is the immuneACCESS table as TCRdb keeps it, with only in-frame sequences that have V and J called. A part of the clones is gone; compared with another copy, unresolved V genes explain less than half, and the rest is unexplained. V and J calls and clone size are copied from that table; D and trimming were computed from the DNA. For this sample the table gives a few hundred thousand clones, of which roughly 84% were detected only once. Jointly, the top ten make up about 3.5% of the sample.

With regard to this clone: Its antigen has not been determined. The input lacks base qualities; no much larger clone sits a single base away.

This receptor was taken from a person aged 18-65 years who received the Ad26.COV2.S COVID-19 vaccine or a placebo. The sample was peripheral blood, taken in a trial of Ad26.COV2.S vaccine versus placebo. The chain is encoded by TRBV7-8 joined to TRBJ1-5, and 7 junction bases match TRBD1. The encoded CDR3 is CASISTGERNQPQHF. The nucleotide sequence reads TGTGCCAGCATCTCAACAGGGGAGAGAAATCAGCCCCAGCATTTT.